These 8 T cell receptor beta chains share one sample of origin, sequenced in a study of T cell responses to AZD1222 COVID-19 vaccine. Profiled with immunoSEQ multiplex PCR; TCRdb holds only in-frame clones, not every one. The data hold approximately 45,000 clones, with approximately 89% observed a single time. The sample was peripheral blood, taken 28 days after the second AZD1222 dose. These receptors were collected from an adult who received the AZD1222 COVID-19 vaccine.

This rearrangement joins TRBV3-1 (or the pseudogene TRBV3-2) to TRBJ2-5; D not certain. The V and J ends lost 0 bases and 6 bases respectively, with 8 bases between them. The CDR3 is made up of 13 amino acids. The germline V gene has CDR1 LGHDT and CDR2 YNNKEL (reference sequence). The CDR3 region has the DNA TGTGCCAGCAGCCAAGATGGCGGTAAGACCCAGTACTTC. The encoded protein is CASSQDGGKTQYF.

On this clone: Other DNA sequences in the sample encode the same CDR3. This chain uses TRBV3-1 (or the pseudogene TRBV3-2) with TRBJ2-5, with 14 bases identical to TRBD2. The junction had 3 bases not matched to a gene; V was cut back by 4 bases and J by 5 bases. The CDR3 has 15 amino acids. Looked up from germline, CDR1 is LGHDT and CDR2 is YNNKEL (reference sequence). For the CDR3, the DNA is TGTGCCAGCAGCCCCGGACTAGCGGGAGGTGAGACCCAGTACTTC. It yields the protein CASSPGLAGGETQYF.

The rearrangement uses TRBV30 and TRBJ1-2; the D is unclear. CDR1 GTSNPN and CDR2 SVGIG come from the germline V gene (reference sequence). The CDR3 spans 11 residues. CDR3 sequence reads: CASLRHRGYTF. The CDR3 DNA reads as TGTGCTTCACTTCGACACCGGGGCTACACCTTC.

This clone was recorded once. The genes are TRBV27 and TRBJ1-4; the D is unclear. Trimming stripped 5 bases from V and 5 bases from J, with 18 bases between. Germline-derived CDR1 and CDR2 are MNHEY and SMNVEV (reference sequence). The length of the CDR3 is 16 residues. The CDR3 DNA follows: TGTGCCAGCAGTACAATACCCGGGTGGGCCAATGAAAAACTGTTTTTT. It codes for CASSTIPGWANEKLFF.

In its sample, this clone was seen once. This chain uses TRBV19 with TRBJ2-2; D not resolved. The V end lost 6 bases, the J end lost 0 bases, and 11 bases lay between the germline ends. The CDR3 spans 15 residues. Looked up from germline, CDR1 is LNHDA and CDR2 is SQIVND (reference sequence). The DNA for the CDR3 is TGTGCCAGTAGGTTGAGAGAGTCGAACACCGGGGAGCTGTTTTTT. This encodes CASRLRESNTGELFF.

This sequence joins TRBV18 and TRBJ2-1; 13 positions agree with TRBD2. Germline V CDR1 and CDR2: KGHSH, LQKENI. The trim removed 6 bases at V and 7 bases at J, leaving 6 bases unmatched. This CDR3 spans 15 amino acids. CDR3 region: CASSPGLAGKNEQFF. CDR3 in DNA: TGTGCCAGCTCCCCGGGACTAGCGGGGAAAAATGAGCAGTTCTTC.

The rearrangement joins TRBV12-3 or TRBV12-4 to TRBJ1-2, with no clear D. This CDR3 is 12 amino acids long. V lost 3 bases and J 4 bases, leaving 6 bases between the germline ends. CDR3 sequence: CASSLAGYGYTF. In nucleotides, the CDR3 is TGTGCCAGCAGTTTGGCAGGCTATGGCTACACCTTC.

This clone appeared once. The CDR3 protein is CASSQRAGNTIYF. The CDR3 DNA is TGTGCCAGCAGCCAGCGAGCTGGAAACACCATATATTTT. V gene TRBV3-1 (or the pseudogene TRBV3-2) combines with J gene TRBJ1-3; D not resolved. Per the germline V gene, CDR1 is LGHDT and CDR2 is YNNKEL (reference sequence). The CDR3 totals 13 residues. Trimming cost V 3 bases and J 2 bases, with 5 bases left between them.